This passage covers 8 T cell receptor beta chains from one sample sequenced in a study of cytomegalovirus exposure and HLA in healthy donors. In the PCR, 60 Vbeta and 13 Jbeta primers were used. Here immunoSEQ multiplex PCR was the method, and the copy in TCRdb shows in-frame clones only, minus some. The sample records about 140,000 clones, roughly 87% being singletons. Material: PBMCs. The receptors here all came from a woman aged 40 to 49 in good health and CMV-seronegative.

The chain recombines TRBV4-2 with TRBJ2-3; no definite D call. Germline V gene sequence: CDR1 LGHNA, CDR2 YNFKEQ. This CDR3 is built from 16 residues. V lost 2 bases to trimming and J lost 1 base, with 13 bases between them. CDR3 amino acids: CASSQRLNTRTDTQYF. CDR3 coding DNA: TGTGCCAGCAGCCAAAGACTCAACACCCGCACAGATACGCAGTATTTT.

The rearrangement uses TRBV5-4 and TRBJ2-1; D may be TRBD1 (5 bases). CDR1 and CDR2 from the germline V gene are SGHNT and YYREEE (reference sequence). V dropped 4 bases and J dropped 6 bases, with 11 bases sitting between them. CDR3 length: 13 residues. CDR3 DNA: TGTGCCAGCAGCGGGGCTGGCCCCAATGAGCAGTTCTTC. It yields the protein CASSGAGPNEQFF.

The rearrangement uses TRBV6-5 and TRBJ1-4; 8 bases map to TRBD1. V gave up 0 bases and J gave up 4 bases; unmatched junction bases: 4. CDR1 and CDR2 (germline): MNHEY, SVGAGI. This CDR3 comprises 16 residues. CDR3 amino acids: CASSYSRDRGNEKLFF. CDR3 nucleotides: TGTGCCAGCAGTTACTCGAGAGACAGGGGTAATGAAAAACTGTTTTTT.

This chain links TRBV28 with TRBJ2-5; 7 bases agree with TRBD2. The J call may be faulty, since TRBJ2-7 better matches the DNA end. This CDR3 has 12 amino acids. CDR1 and CDR2 from the germline V gene are MDHEN and SYDVKM. The chain's CDR3 is CASGRATREQYF. The CDR3 DNA follows: TGTGCCAGCGGGAGGGCCACCCGCGAGCAGTACTTC.

V is TRBV19 and J is TRBJ2-7, with D possibly being TRBD2 (6 bases). Trimming cost V 0 bases and J 4 bases, with 16 bases left between them. The CDR3 contains 16 residues. Germline CDR1 and CDR2: LNHDA and SQIVND (reference sequence). CDR3 residues: CASSIERGSDPYEQYF. CDR3 nucleotide sequence: TGTGCCAGTAGTATAGAGCGGGGATCGGACCCTTACGAGCAGTACTTC.

This clone has just one count. The junction and the germline gene differ at one end; a read error may be behind it. The sample contains more than one DNA sequence encoding this CDR3. The rearrangement links TRBV28 to TRBJ2-1, with TRBD1 as a possible D gene (6 bases). Per the germline V gene, CDR1 is MDHEN and CDR2 is SYDVKM. The CDR3 spans 13 residues. The CDR3 DNA sequence: TGTGCCAGCAGACTCGGACAGATCAATGAACAGTTCTTC. Amino acid sequence: CASRLGQINEQFF.

The chain has TRBV6-6 and TRBJ2-7; possible D gene TRBD2, 5 bases. Trimming removed 4 bases at V and 6 bases at J, with 16 bases between. The CDR3 runs to 14 residues. Germline CDR1 and CDR2: MNHNY and SVGAGI (reference sequence). The CDR3: CASSSSGVVSEQYF. CDR3 DNA: TGTGCCAGCAGTTCCTCCGGGGTAGTAAGCGAGCAGTACTTC.

This chain connects TRBV27 to TRBJ2-1; D is unclear. V shed 2 bases and J shed 3 bases, with 11 bases lying between them. From germline, CDR1 is MNHEY and CDR2 SMNVEV (reference sequence). The CDR3 covers 15 residues. CDR3 sequence reads: CASSLRRRDYNEQFF. DNA of the CDR3: TGTGCCAGCAGTTTACGGCGGCGAGACTACAATGAGCAGTTCTTC.